This record concerns one T cell receptor beta chain sequence. No antigen is known for it. The entry originates in a study of CD8+ T cells in alopecia areata. Study-wide findings and caveats: Scalp clonality, along with expanded CD8+ clones among the top 100, was significantly decreased by tofacitinib. Only a single nonresponder existed, so baseline CD8+ expansion links stay unclear.

cDNA reverse transcribed from extracted RNA served as the sequencing template. Produced via immunoSEQ multiplex PCR; TCRdb's table is partial and in-frame only. The sample shows 110,000 or so clones, less than 75% of them seen only once. Treatment here: oral pan-JAK inhibitor, 5-10 mg twice daily. Trimming shortened V by 3 bases and J by 2 bases, and 11 bases separated the two germline ends. The germline V gene has CDR1 LGHNA and CDR2 YNFKEQ. The CDR3 is made up of 14 amino acids. The chain has TRBV4-2 and TRBJ2-7; D possibly corresponds to TRBD1 (7 bases). Sample: CD8+ T cells sorted from blood, taken at week 4, from a patient treated with tofacitinib. The TCR was taken from a human donor with alopecia areata. The DNA for the CDR3 is TGTGCCAGCAGCCAGGCGGGACAGACCTACGAGCAGTACTTC. Translating gives CASSQAGQTYEQYF.